Listed here are 12 T cell receptor beta chains from one sample, sequenced in a study of radiotherapy plus CTLA-4 blockade in lung cancer. Produced via immunoSEQ multiplex PCR; TCRdb's table is partial and in-frame only. The sample lists about 60,000 clones, 75% to 85% occurring once. The specimen was peripheral blood, collected from a patient treated with radiotherapy plus ipilimumab. These receptors all stem from a human donor with non-small cell lung cancer who had a partial response to radiotherapy plus ipilimumab.

The gene calls are TRBV9 and TRBJ2-1; TRBD2 aligns across 10 bases. CDR1 SGDLS and CDR2 YYNGEE come from the germline V gene. The J segment lost 9 bases and the V segment lost 4 bases, leaving 10 bases of the junction unmatched. The CDR3 covers 15 residues. In DNA form, the CDR3 reads TGTGCCAGCAGCCCTCAGCGGGGGGGCCTCGGTGAGCAGTTCTTC. Translation: CASSPQRGGLGEQFF.

The chain links TRBV28 to TRBJ2-7, with TRBD2 matching 9 bases. With 7 bases clipped from V and 9 bases from J, the junction kept 7 bases outside the gene matches. The CDR3 runs 12 residues. CDR1 is MDHEN, CDR2 SYDVKM, per germline. Here the CDR3 DNA reads TGTGCCAGCACTCCCCCGCGGGGGGGGCAGTACTTC. This codes for CASTPPRGGQYF.

The rearrangement joins TRBV11-2 to TRBJ2-5, with 7 bases aligning to TRBD2. With 2 bases clipped from V and 1 base from J, the junction kept 16 bases outside the gene matches. The germline V gene has CDR1 SGHAT and CDR2 FQNNGV. The CDR3 spans 19 residues. The CDR3 nucleotides are TGTGCCAGCAGCTTATATCCCCCGGGAAGCGGGGCGTTCCAAGAGACCCAGTACTTC. Its protein product is CASSLYPPGSGAFQETQYF.

The chain employs TRBV13 and TRBJ1-1; 8 bases match TRBD1. The CDR3 spans 13 residues. Trimming took 5 bases from V and 5 from J; bases not matched to a gene: 4. CDR1 PRHDT and CDR2 FYEKMQ come from the germline V gene (reference sequence). The CDR3 protein is CASSRDRGTEAFF. The DNA for the CDR3 is TGTGCCAGCAGCCGCGACAGGGGTACTGAAGCTTTCTTT.

The gene calls are TRBV5-4 and TRBJ1-4, with a possible D match to TRBD1 (6 bases). The germline gives CDR1 SGHNT, CDR2 YYREEE (reference sequence). With 4 bases removed from V and 6 bases from J, the gap between germline ends came to 16 bases. CDR3 length equals 15 residues. In nucleotides, the CDR3 is TGTGCCAGCAGCCGGGTGGGGGGGCGTGATGAAAAACTGTTTTTT. Translating it yields CASSRVGGRDEKLFF.

The V gene is TRBV7-2, the J gene TRBJ1-1; D is unclear. V dropped 2 bases and J dropped 2 bases, with 12 bases sitting between them. CDR3 length: 15 residues. Germline V lookup: CDR1 SGHTA, CDR2 FQGNSA. CDR3 bases: TGTGCCAGCAGCTTATCTGCGGGGATTAACACTGAAGCTTTCTTT. Translation gives CASSLSAGINTEAFF.

The chain employs TRBV7-2 and TRBJ1-2; 7 nucleotides align to TRBD1. The germline gives CDR1 SGHTA, CDR2 FQGNSA. The CDR3 covers 18 residues. The J segment lost 0 bases and the V segment lost 1 base, leaving 11 bases of the junction unmatched. In nucleotides, the CDR3 is TGTGCCAGCAGCTTAGTAGGGACAGCCTCGATACCTAACTATGGCTACACCTTC. It is translated as CASSLVGTASIPNYGYTF.

The rearrangement uses TRBV23-1 and TRBJ1-6; no firm D call. TRBV23-1 is filed as an ORF, its function uncertain. V was trimmed by 0 bases and J by 7 bases, leaving 16 bases between them. CDR3 length: 17 amino acids. CDR3 bases: TGCGCCAGCAGTCAATCCCCCCCTAGGAGGGCCAATTCACCCCTCCACTTT. This gives the protein CASSQSPPRRANSPLHF.

The chain is built from TRBV18 and TRBJ1-2; D call uncertain. The CDR3 covers 12 residues. The V and J ends lost 5 bases and 7 bases respectively, with 11 bases between them. Germline CDR1 and CDR2: KGHSH and LQKENI. CDR3: CASSDAGGGYTF. CDR3 coding DNA: TGTGCCAGCTCAGACGCGGGAGGTGGCTACACCTTC.

The CDR3 DNA reads TGTGCCAGCAGTGAGGTGGGGAGGCAGTTCTTC. Translating gives CASSEVGRQFF. The V call is TRBV2, the J call TRBJ2-1, with a tentative D call TRBD2 (5 bases). CDR1 and CDR2 from the germline V gene are SNHLY and FYNNEI. V lost 3 bases and J 12 bases, leaving 9 bases between the germline ends. This CDR3 contains 11 residues.

The chain is built from TRBV28 and TRBJ1-1; D remains ambiguous. The CDR3 covers 14 residues. Per the germline V gene, CDR1 is MDHEN and CDR2 is SYDVKM. Deletions cut 2 bases from V and 3 bases from J, with 10 bases between. CDR3 sequence (DNA): TGTGCCAGCAGTTTAGCCGGGGTCGACACTGAAGCTTTCTTT. Amino acid sequence: CASSLAGVDTEAFF.

This chain connects TRBV10-3 to TRBJ2-2, with TRBD2 matching 13 bases. The CDR3 spans 15 residues. Germline values: CDR1 ENHRY, CDR2 SYGVKD. The trim removed 6 bases at V and 3 bases at J, leaving 1 base unmatched. This chain's CDR3 is CAIRGTSGDTGELFF. CDR3 nucleotide sequence: TGTGCCATCAGGGGGACTAGCGGGGACACCGGGGAGCTGTTTTTT.